The rows below give T cell receptor beta chains drawn from one sample of a study of blood T cell repertoires in COVID-19. Sequencing was performed with immunoSEQ multiplex PCR; in TCRdb, only in-frame clones are kept and a portion is missing. The sample consists of 150,000 or so clones, about 90% of them appearing once. Source material: peripheral blood. The origin of the receptors is a man aged 50-59 years with acute or convalescent COVID-19. The CDR3 runs from the conserved cysteine through the conserved F or W. The D gene is left open where the match is weak. Only some rows state a clone size, as once, few, many or a class for expanded clones.

J: TRBJ2-3
D: TRBD1
V: TRBV7-9
size: NA
CDR3: CASSSGTGVTTDTQYF
DNA: TGTGCCAGCAGCAGTGGGACAGGGGTCACAACAGATACGCAGTATTTT

J: TRBJ2-5
D: NA
V: TRBV18
size: NA
CDR3: CASSPRRVGETQYF
DNA: TGTGCCAGCTCACCGAGGAGAGTGGGAGAGACCCAGTACTTC

J: TRBJ2-1
D: NA
V: TRBV6-2/TRBV6-3
size: NA
CDR3: CASSPNWARISSYNEQFF
DNA: TGTGCCAGCAGCCCAAACTGGGCTCGGATCAGCTCCTACAATGAGCAGTTCTTC

J: TRBJ2-7
D: NA
V: TRBV27
size: NA
CDR3: CASSLEMGGGEQYF
DNA: TGTGCCAGCAGTTTAGAGATGGGGGGAGGCGAGCAGTACTTC

J: TRBJ1-1
D: NA
V: TRBV3-1/TRBV3-2
size: once
CDR3: CASSQDTAEAFF
DNA: TGTGCCAGCAGCCAAGATACGGCTGAAGCTTTCTTT

J: TRBJ1-5
D: NA
V: TRBV28
size: NA
CDR3: CASSLGGYSNQPQHF
DNA: TGTGCCAGCAGTTTGGGAGGGTATAGCAATCAGCCCCAGCATTTT

J: TRBJ1-3
D: NA
V: TRBV5-1
size: NA
CDR3: CASSIGQPSSGNTIYF
DNA: TGCGCCAGCAGCATAGGACAGCCGAGCTCTGGAAACACCATATATTTT

J: TRBJ2-1
D: TRBD2
V: TRBV19
size: once
CDR3: CASSTPLYSGIYNEQFF
DNA: TGTGCCAGTAGTACCCCCCTCTATAGCGGGATCTACAATGAGCAGTTCTTC

J: TRBJ1-2
D: NA
V: TRBV5-1
size: NA
CDR3: CASSFLNRDANYGYTF
DNA: TGCGCCAGCAGCTTTCTTAACAGGGACGCTAACTATGGCTACACCTTC

J: TRBJ1-2
D: NA
V: TRBV6-5
size: once
CDR3: CASSPGQKVWGYTF
DNA: TGTGCCAGCAGCCCCGGACAAAAGGTATGGGGCTACACCTTC

J: TRBJ1-2
D: TRBD1
V: TRBV6-2/TRBV6-3
size: NA
CDR3: CASSSRTGEYGYTF
DNA: TGTGCCAGCAGTTCCCGGACAGGGGAATATGGCTACACCTTC

J: TRBJ2-1
D: NA
V: TRBV7-2
size: NA
CDR3: CASSYFGGPTFF
DNA: TGTGCCAGCAGCTATTTCGGCGGGCCAACCTTCTTC

J: TRBJ2-7
D: NA
V: TRBV29-1
size: NA
CDR3: CSVEKGGYEQYF
DNA: TGCAGCGTTGAGAAAGGGGGCTACGAGCAGTACTTC

J: TRBJ2-5
D: TRBD2
V: TRBV7-2
size: NA
CDR3: CASSSSGGAGETQYF
DNA: TGTGCCAGCAGCTCTAGCGGGGGGGCCGGGGAGACCCAGTACTTC

J: TRBJ1-2
D: NA
V: TRBV19
size: few
CDR3: CATRIGGPYGYTF
DNA: TGTGCTACCAGAATCGGCGGTCCCTATGGCTACACCTTC

J: TRBJ1-2
D: NA
V: TRBV28
size: NA
CDR3: CAIGLMDGYTF
DNA: TGTGCCATCGGGTTGATGGATGGCTACACCTTC

J: TRBJ2-2
D: TRBD2
V: TRBV7-3
size: NA
CDR3: CASSLSSLAGVPGELFF
DNA: TGTGCCAGCAGCTTAAGTTCCCTAGCGGGAGTTCCCGGGGAGCTGTTTTTT

J: TRBJ2-3
D: NA
V: TRBV5-1
size: NA
CDR3: CASSLTQRGGGDTQYF
DNA: TGCGCCAGCAGCTTGACCCAACGAGGGGGTGGGGATACGCAGTATTTT

J: TRBJ2-2
D: TRBD2
V: TRBV3-1/TRBV3-2
size: NA
CDR3: CASSPGLAGAELWTGELFF
DNA: TGTGCCAGCAGCCCTGGACTAGCGGGAGCAGAACTGTGGACCGGGGAGCTGTTTTTT

J: TRBJ1-4
D: NA
V: TRBV27
size: few
CDR3: CASSLSSYNEKLFF
DNA: TGTGCCAGCAGTTTATCGTCCTATAATGAAAAACTGTTTTTT

J: TRBJ1-5
D: NA
V: TRBV4-3
size: few
CDR3: CASSQDLDQPQHF
DNA: TGCGCCAGCAGCCAAGATCTCGATCAGCCCCAGCATTTT

J: TRBJ1-6
D: TRBD1
V: TRBV19
size: NA
CDR3: CASSPPGQGSYNSPLHF
DNA: TGTGCCAGTAGCCCCCCGGGACAGGGCTCCTATAATTCACCCCTCCACTTT

J: TRBJ2-3
D: TRBD1
V: TRBV5-6
size: NA
CDR3: CASSSRDRGTDTQYF
DNA: TGTGCCAGCAGCTCCCGGGACAGGGGCACAGATACGCAGTATTTT

J: TRBJ2-1
D: NA
V: TRBV7-9
size: NA
CDR3: CASSLEGGSYNEQFF
DNA: TGTGCCAGCAGCTTAGAGGGCGGGTCCTACAATGAGCAGTTCTTC

J: TRBJ2-1
D: NA
V: TRBV18
size: NA
CDR3: CASSSVVENEQFF
DNA: TGTGCCAGCTCGAGCGTGGTTGAGAATGAGCAGTTCTTC

J: TRBJ2-1
D: TRBD2
V: TRBV7-9
size: few
CDR3: CASSLRTSGVSYNEQFF
DNA: TGTGCCAGCAGCCTCAGGACTAGCGGGGTCTCCTACAATGAGCAGTTCTTC

J: TRBJ2-5
D: NA
V: TRBV27
size: NA
CDR3: CASSLVPGSRQETQYF
DNA: TGTGCCAGCAGTTTAGTTCCGGGGTCTCGTCAAGAGACCCAGTACTTC

J: TRBJ2-5
D: TRBD2
V: TRBV15
size: NA
CDR3: CATSRVPHSGRASETQYF
DNA: TGTGCCACCAGCAGGGTCCCCCATAGCGGGAGGGCCTCGGAGACCCAGTACTTC

J: TRBJ1-4
D: TRBD1
V: TRBV4-3
size: NA
CDR3: CASSQDRTGLGEKLFF
DNA: TGCGCCAGCAGCCAAGACAGGACAGGGTTGGGGGAAAAACTGTTTTTT